This record looks at one T cell receptor beta chain sequence and its context. Its matching antigen is unknown. From RNA transcripts, TCR beta CDR3 regions were amplified. A first-round RT-PCR of the TCR CDR3 used the HTBI primer set. Each CDR3 protein is one row after TCRdb ran MiXCR on the multiplex PCR reads. The table shows more than 350,000 distinct CDR3 sequences, with roughly 14% occurring only once. Germline V gives CDR1 SEHNR, CDR2 FQNEAQ (reference sequence). The CDR3 covers 16 residues. V was trimmed by 1 base and J by 2 bases, leaving 12 bases between them. The entry originates in a study of T cells in Graves' hyperthyroidism and ophthalmopathy. Study-level results: The model forecast ophthalmopathy, anticipating it by a median around 6.4 months before onset.

The clonotype originates from a woman between 25 and 40 years old with Graves' ophthalmopathy. Material for sequencing was blood. The genes are TRBV7-9 and TRBJ1-3; a possible D gene is TRBD1 (6 bases). The DNA of the CDR3 is TGTGCCAGCAGCTTAGGAAACAGGGTGACTGGAAACACCATATATTTT. As protein: CASSLGNRVTGNTIYF.